Each of the 29 T cell receptor beta chains below was sequenced from the same sample in a study of T cells in Graves' hyperthyroidism and ophthalmopathy. TCR beta CDR3 regions were amplified from RNA transcripts. Initially, a first-round RT-PCR of the TCR CDR3 employed the HTBI primer set. TCRdb re-analysed the multiplex PCR reads in MiXCR, keeping a single row per CDR3 protein. Here the sample spans about 290,000 distinct CDR3 sequences, 16% being singletons. Sequenced material: blood. These receptor sequences come from a man aged 25 to 45 with Graves' hyperthyroidism.

This clonotype was counted many times. The chain uses TRBV19 and TRBJ2-2; TRBD2 aligns across 7 bases. Germline CDR1 reads LNHDA; CDR2 reads SQIVND (reference sequence). The CDR3 sequence is 14 residues long. Unmatched junction bases numbered 10, after V lost 10 bases and J lost 5 bases. DNA of the CDR3: TGTGCCACGCCCAGGACTAGGGATACCGGGGAGCTGTTTTTT. It translates to CATPRTRDTGELFF.

This clonotype has a handful of counts. CDR3 in DNA: TGCAGTGCCACTGCTCGGGCCACATCCTACGAGCAGTACTTC. Its protein product is CSATARATSYEQYF. This rearrangement joins TRBV20-1 to TRBJ2-7; D unclear. CDR1 is DFQATT and CDR2 is SNEGSKA in the germline V gene (reference sequence). The CDR3 has 14 residues. Trimming cost V 6 bases and J 1 base, with 16 bases left between them.

This clonotype was detected ten times or more. The CDR3 region has the DNA TGCGCCAGCAGCTCAACGGGAGGTGCCTACAATGAGCAGTTCTTC. This gives the protein CASSSTGGAYNEQFF. V and J are TRBV5-1 and TRBJ2-1; 7 nucleotides line up with TRBD2. Germline trimming cut 3 bases from V and 2 bases from J; bases unmatched to any gene: 5. The germline CDR1 and CDR2 sequences are SGHRS and YFSETQ. The CDR3 runs 15 residues.

The chain couples TRBV4-1 to TRBJ2-7; 8 nucleotides agree with TRBD2. The V segment lost 4 bases and the J segment 2 bases; nucleotides outside the gene matches: 10. The CDR3 totals 16 residues. The germline CDR1 and CDR2 sequences are MGHRA and YSYEKL. Here the CDR3 reads CASSPSARGAAYEQYF. CDR3 DNA: TGCGCCAGCAGCCCGTCGGCGCGGGGGGCGGCCTACGAGCAGTACTTC.

The chain couples TRBV5-1 to TRBJ2-2; 9 bases line up with TRBD2. This CDR3 is built from 18 residues. With 0 bases clipped from V and 0 bases from J, the junction kept 6 bases outside the gene matches. The germline V gene has CDR1 SGHRS and CDR2 YFSETQ. The CDR3 protein is CASSLAASGTTNTGELFF. CDR3 DNA: TGCGCCAGCAGCTTGGCCGCTAGCGGGACTACGAACACCGGGGAGCTGTTTTTT.

V gene TRBV10-3 combines with J gene TRBJ2-5; 7 bases fit TRBD1. The germline CDR1 and CDR2 sequences are ENHRY and SYGVKD. Germline trimming cut 2 bases from V and 7 bases from J; bases unmatched to any gene: 4. CDR3 length: 13 residues. The CDR3: CAISETGVGTQYF. Here the CDR3 DNA reads TGTGCCATCAGTGAGACAGGGGTTGGGACCCAGTACTTC.

V gene TRBV7-2 combines with J gene TRBJ1-5, with D unclear. V was pared by 4 bases and J by 6 bases, with 16 bases between. Germline lookup yields CDR1 SGHTA and CDR2 FQGNSA. The CDR3 loop spans 15 amino acids. The CDR3: CASSSGAGISQPQHF. The DNA of the CDR3 is TGTGCCAGCAGCTCCGGTGCGGGGATAAGTCAGCCCCAGCATTTT.

At least ten counts were recorded for this clonotype. A read error may be the cause here, since a much bigger clone is one base away. The chain carries TRBV6-1 and TRBJ2-3; 8 bases align to TRBD2. Germline values: CDR1 MNHNS, CDR2 SASEGT. V was clipped by 4 bases and J by 0 bases; unmatched bases: 0. This CDR3 has 14 amino acids. The CDR3 bases are TGTGCCAGCAGTGCTAGCGGGAGCACAGATACGCAGTATTTT. Translation: CASSASGSTDTQYF.

Ten or more counts support this clonotype. The J gene is TRBJ1-1, the V gene TRBV12-3 or TRBV12-4; possible D gene TRBD1, 5 bases. This CDR3 region has 16 residues. Trimming removed 2 bases at V and 0 bases at J, with 13 bases between. CDR3 amino acids: CASSLLGDEMNTEAFF. Here the CDR3 DNA reads TGTGCCAGCAGTTTATTGGGGGATGAGATGAACACTGAAGCTTTCTTT.

Many counts were recorded for this clonotype. The rearrangement joins TRBV5-1 to TRBJ2-7; 7 positions agree with TRBD1. The CDR3 consists of 13 residues. The germline CDR1 and CDR2 sequences are SGHRS and YFSETQ. With V trimmed by 2 bases and J by 5 bases, 4 bases remained unmatched. CDR3 region: CASSLGQANEQYF. Here the CDR3 DNA reads TGCGCCAGCAGCTTAGGACAGGCCAACGAGCAGTACTTC.

This clonotype was recorded a few times. The J gene is TRBJ2-1, the V gene TRBV6-1; D is unresolved. CDR1 and CDR2 (germline): MNHNS, SASEGT. V was trimmed by 4 bases and J by 5 bases, leaving 12 bases between them. CDR3 length equals 14 residues. The CDR3 coding sequence is TGTGCCAGCAGTGTCGGACGGAAAGACAATGAGCAGTTCTTC. Amino acid sequence: CASSVGRKDNEQFF.

This chain links TRBV20-1 with TRBJ2-2; 8 bases match TRBD2. J lost 6 bases, V lost 5 bases, and 8 bases had no gene match. The V gene's germline CDR1 is DFQATT and CDR2 SNEGSKA (reference sequence). This CDR3 has 14 residues. As DNA, the CDR3 is TGCAGTGCTTCGGGACTAGTGAAGTCCGGGGAGCTGTTTTTT. Its translation is CSASGLVKSGELFF.

The rearrangement uses TRBV9 and TRBJ2-7, with D uncertain. Trimming cost V 4 bases and J 2 bases, with 16 bases left between them. There are 15 residues in the CDR3. The V gene's germline CDR1 is SGDLS and CDR2 YYNGEE. The CDR3 sequence: CASSRFTSATYEQYF. The CDR3 DNA follows: TGTGCCAGCAGCCGGTTCACCTCCGCTACCTACGAGCAGTACTTC.

This clonotype was counted ten times or more. This rearrangement joins TRBV3-1 to TRBJ2-7; D is unresolved. The germline V gene encodes CDR1 LGHDT and CDR2 YNNKEL (reference sequence). The V and J ends lost 0 bases and 0 bases respectively, with 9 bases between them. CDR3 length: 15 amino acids. The CDR3 coding sequence is TGTGCCAGCAGCCAAGAGTCTGGCCTCTCCTACGAGCAGTACTTC. Protein product: CASSQESGLSYEQYF.

This clonotype was picked up a small number of times. V is TRBV20-1 and J is TRBJ1-5; TRBD1 aligns across 7 bases. The junction had 3 bases not matched to a gene; V was cut back by 1 base and J by 3 bases. This CDR3 has 14 amino acids. Germline assignment: CDR1 DFQATT and CDR2 SNEGSKA (reference sequence). In nucleotides, the CDR3 is TGCAGTGCTAGAGTGGACAGGTTCAATCAGCCCCAGCATTTT. As protein: CSARVDRFNQPQHF.

The table lists this clonotype with many counts. The chain couples TRBV20-1 to TRBJ1-2, with 10 bases matching TRBD1. The CDR3 length is 15 residues. The trim removed 1 base at V and 7 bases at J, leaving 9 bases unmatched. The germline V gene has CDR1 DFQATT and CDR2 SNEGSKA (reference sequence). The CDR3 reads CSARASWGDRGGYTF. The CDR3 DNA reads TGCAGTGCTAGAGCAAGCTGGGGGGACAGGGGTGGCTACACCTTC.

The rearrangement uses TRBV20-1 and TRBJ2-5; no clear D. Germline loops: CDR1 DFQATT, CDR2 SNEGSKA (reference sequence). Between the trimmed V and J ends, which lost 4 bases and 2 bases, there was a span of 23 bases. The CDR3 has 17 residues. CDR3 in amino acids: CSAISDSEGPAQETQYF. The DNA for the CDR3 is TGCAGTGCTATATCGGATTCGGAAGGGCCCGCGCAAGAGACCCAGTACTTC.

The CDR3 reads CASRGSGGPETQYF. CDR3 in DNA: TGTGCCAGCAGAGGGAGTGGGGGCCCAGAGACCCAGTACTTC. The rearrangement joins TRBV7-9 to TRBJ2-5; D is perhaps TRBD1 (6 bases). Germline loops: CDR1 SEHNR, CDR2 FQNEAQ (reference sequence). This CDR3 comprises 14 residues. Trimming left V 6 bases short and J 4 bases short, with 15 bases between.

This clonotype occurred many times. The chain joins TRBV7-2 to TRBJ2-5; D possibly corresponds to TRBD1 (5 bases). Germline V gives CDR1 SGHTA, CDR2 FQGNSA. Trimming shortened V by 6 bases and J by 5 bases, and 16 bases separated the two germline ends. This CDR3 has 14 amino acids. In DNA, the CDR3 is TGTGCCAGCAGTTCGAGCAGGGTTGGGGAGACCCAGTACTTC. It translates to CASSSSRVGETQYF.

This clonotype has more than one count but fewer than ten. The chain recombines TRBV5-1 with TRBJ1-2, with D perhaps matching TRBD1 (6 bases). The CDR3 sequence is 14 residues long. The V end lost 0 bases, the J end lost 7 bases, and 13 bases lay between the germline ends. Per germline, CDR1 SGHRS and CDR2 YFSETQ. The CDR3 region is CASSLAGRGSGYTF. In nucleotides, the CDR3 is TGCGCCAGCAGCTTGGCGGGCAGGGGCTCTGGCTACACCTTC.

This clonotype was counted many times. The V gene is TRBV7-9, the J gene TRBJ2-1; perhaps TRBD2 as D (5 bases). The CDR3 is made up of 14 amino acids. Germline-derived CDR1 and CDR2 are SEHNR and FQNEAQ (reference sequence). Between the trimmed V and J ends, which lost 1 base and 8 bases, there was a span of 12 bases. CDR3 residues: CASSLVTREHEQFF. CDR3 nucleotides: TGTGCCAGCAGCTTAGTTACTAGAGAGCATGAGCAGTTCTTC.

This chain uses TRBV19 with TRBJ1-5; D unclear. The CDR3 runs to 13 residues. The germline gives CDR1 LNHDA, CDR2 SQIVND (reference sequence). Trimming shortened V by 3 bases and J by 7 bases, and 10 bases separated the two germline ends. DNA for the CDR3: TGTGCCAGTAGTATGGTCCGGGGACAGCCCCAGCATTTT. This gives the protein CASSMVRGQPQHF.

In this sample, this clonotype turned up many times. The CDR3 is CASTMGQAMLDNEQFF. CDR3 bases: TGTGCCAGCACAATGGGACAGGCCATGCTGGACAATGAGCAGTTCTTC. The V call is TRBV12-3 or TRBV12-4, the J call TRBJ2-1; 8 bases are shared with TRBD1. This CDR3 contains 16 residues. Unmatched junction bases numbered 13, after V lost 7 bases and J lost 5 bases.

The chain links TRBV7-9 to TRBJ2-1; TRBD1 aligns across 8 bases. V shed 5 bases, J shed 9 bases, and the junction held 18 bases outside the gene matches. The germline CDR1 and CDR2 sequences are SEHNR and FQNEAQ (reference sequence). The CDR3 covers 17 residues. CDR3: CASSPVVSWTGTSEQFF. CDR3 in DNA: TGTGCCAGCAGCCCAGTCGTCTCGTGGACAGGGACCAGTGAGCAGTTCTTC.

This clonotype was detected ten times or more. The gene calls are TRBV5-1 and TRBJ2-7, with D hard to call. Per the germline V gene, CDR1 is SGHRS and CDR2 is YFSETQ. V gave up 1 base and J gave up 3 bases, with 8 bases separating them. The CDR3 is made up of 13 amino acids. The CDR3 region is CASSLYTDYEQYF. The CDR3 DNA sequence: TGCGCCAGCAGCTTGTACACCGACTACGAGCAGTACTTC.

This rearrangement joins TRBV20-1 to TRBJ2-7; 11 bases fit TRBD2. The germline CDR1 and CDR2 sequences are DFQATT and SNEGSKA (reference sequence). The ends lost 6 bases at V and 0 bases at J; junction bases unmatched: 13. The CDR3 consists of 17 residues. The CDR3 spells CSARPPTSGSYSYEQYF. The CDR3 coding sequence is TGCAGTGCCCGACCCCCCACTAGCGGGAGCTACTCCTACGAGCAGTACTTC.

The chain uses TRBV12-3 or TRBV12-4 and TRBJ1-2; possibly TRBD1 for D (6 bases). V gave up 1 base and J gave up 6 bases, with 9 bases separating them. The CDR3 has 13 residues. CDR3 bases: TGTGCCAGCAGTTTAGACAGGGTCGATGGCTACACCTTC. This codes for CASSLDRVDGYTF.

Ten or more counts support this clonotype. V is TRBV30 and J is TRBJ1-2; 7 bases line up with TRBD1. The J segment lost 8 bases and the V segment lost 0 bases, leaving 6 bases of the junction unmatched. This CDR3 has 13 residues. Germline CDR1 and CDR2: GTSNPN and SVGIG (reference sequence). The CDR3 sequence is CAWSVRGRGGYTF. The DNA for the CDR3 is TGTGCCTGGAGTGTGAGGGGGCGCGGCGGCTACACCTTC.

This clonotype was observed many times. The chain combines TRBV5-5 with TRBJ2-3, with D possibly matching TRBD2 (5 bases). This CDR3 is 14 amino acids long. V was clipped by 4 bases and J by 2 bases, with 11 bases between them. The germline V gene has CDR1 SGHKS and CDR2 YYEKEE (reference sequence). CDR3 sequence: CASSPTGDTDTQYF. CDR3 nucleotide sequence: TGTGCCAGCAGCCCGACCGGGGACACAGATACGCAGTATTTT.